This TCR beta chain derives from a study of blood T cell repertoires in COVID-19. Per germline, CDR1 SGHAT and CDR2 FQDESV (reference sequence). V lost 7 bases and J 5 bases, leaving 23 bases between the germline ends. CDR3 length: 16 amino acids. Measured with immunoSEQ multiplex PCR; TCRdb has only the in-frame clones, and not every one. The data contain 10,000 to 15,000 clones, 82% of them singletons. J is TRBJ2-5 and V is TRBV11-1; the D is unclear. This sequence originates from a human donor in a cohort sampled during active COVID-19. The sequencing sample was made of peripheral blood. The CDR3 loop reads CASTNTLGLGGETQYF. In DNA, the CDR3 is TGTGCCAGCACCAATACCCTGGGCTTGGGTGGCGAGACCCAGTACTTC.